This TCR beta chain was sequenced during a study of T cell repertoires in cytomegalovirus infection. Study context: From public TCR beta signatures came an indication of both CMV infection and matching HLA type.

This clonotype showed up just a few times. Its specificity is not known. Germline CDR1 reads MNHNS; CDR2 reads SASEGT. This CDR3 contains 16 residues. V dropped 5 bases and J dropped 1; count of bases not matched to a gene: 7. TCRdb ran MiXCR on the reads and lists one entry per CDR3 protein. Among approximately 110,000 distinct CDR3 sequences listed, roughly 39% were seen once. The receptor's source is a human donor in good health (CMV status not recorded). Some clones in this sample may be carry-over from other donors' samples. The sample was CD8+ T cells from cultured PBMCs, taken from culture after CMV antigen stimulation. The V and J genes are TRBV6-1 and TRBJ2-2, with 7 bases that match TRBD1. The CDR3 reads CASSSLTGRNTGELFF. The CDR3 coding sequence is TGTGCCAGCAGTTCCCTGACAGGGAGGAACACCGGGGAGCTGTTTTTT.